This T cell receptor beta chain was sequenced for a study of blood T cell repertoires in COVID-19. Germline CDR1 and CDR2: SGHTA and FQGNSA. The J segment lost 7 bases and the V segment lost 5 bases, leaving 12 bases of the junction unmatched. This CDR3 is built from 16 residues. Data came from immunoSEQ multiplex PCR; TCRdb stores just in-frame clones and leaves some out. The table shows more than 35,000 clones, with approximately 86% occurring only once. Sequences were obtained from peripheral blood. The chain joins TRBV7-2 to TRBJ2-1; 9 positions match TRBD2. This receptor was taken from a man between 65 and 85 years old with acute or convalescent COVID-19. The CDR3 nucleotides are TGTGCCAGCAGCGCGGGGGGTAGCGGGAGTGGTAATGAGCAGTTCTTC. It is translated as CASSAGGSGSGNEQFF.